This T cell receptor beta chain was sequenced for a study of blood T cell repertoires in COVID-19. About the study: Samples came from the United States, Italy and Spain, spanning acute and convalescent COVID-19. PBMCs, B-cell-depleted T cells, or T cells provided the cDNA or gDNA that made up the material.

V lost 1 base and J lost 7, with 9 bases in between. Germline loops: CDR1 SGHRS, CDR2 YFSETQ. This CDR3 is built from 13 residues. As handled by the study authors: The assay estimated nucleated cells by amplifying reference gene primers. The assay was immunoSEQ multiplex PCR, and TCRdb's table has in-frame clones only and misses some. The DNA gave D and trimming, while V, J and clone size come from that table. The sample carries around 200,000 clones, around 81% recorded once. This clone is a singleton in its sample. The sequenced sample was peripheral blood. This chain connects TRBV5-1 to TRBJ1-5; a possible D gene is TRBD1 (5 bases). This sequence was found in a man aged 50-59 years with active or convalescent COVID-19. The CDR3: CASSLWGEQPQHF. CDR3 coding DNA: TGCGCCAGCAGCTTGTGGGGGGAGCAGCCCCAGCATTTT.